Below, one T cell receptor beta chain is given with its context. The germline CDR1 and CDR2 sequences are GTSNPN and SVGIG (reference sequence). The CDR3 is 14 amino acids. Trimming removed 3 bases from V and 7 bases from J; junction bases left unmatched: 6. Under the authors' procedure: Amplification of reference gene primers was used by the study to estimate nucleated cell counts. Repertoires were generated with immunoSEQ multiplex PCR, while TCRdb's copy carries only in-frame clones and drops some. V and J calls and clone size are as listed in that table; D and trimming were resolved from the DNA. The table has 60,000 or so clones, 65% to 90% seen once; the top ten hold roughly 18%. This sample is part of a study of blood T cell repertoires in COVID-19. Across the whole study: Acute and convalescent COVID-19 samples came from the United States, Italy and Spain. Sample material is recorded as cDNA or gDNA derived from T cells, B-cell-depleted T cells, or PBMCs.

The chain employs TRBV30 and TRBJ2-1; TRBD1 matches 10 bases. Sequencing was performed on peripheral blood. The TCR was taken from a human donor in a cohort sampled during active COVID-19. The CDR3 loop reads CAWSPGQGRNEQFF. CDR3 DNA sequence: TGTGCCTGGAGCCCGGGACAGGGGCGGAATGAGCAGTTCTTC.